The present entry profiles one T cell receptor beta chain with its context. Per germline, CDR1 SNHLY and CDR2 FYNNEI. The V segment lost 4 bases and the J segment 3 bases; nucleotides outside the gene matches: 5. The CDR3 extends over 16 amino acids. Clones were sequenced by immunoSEQ multiplex PCR, and TCRdb holds only the in-frame ones, with some missing. Among roughly 260,000 clones, approximately 89% were seen once, and the ten largest hold around 10%. This specimen belongs to a study of blood T cell repertoires in COVID-19. The sample comprised peripheral blood. V and J are TRBV2 and TRBJ2-2, with TRBD1 matching over 10 bases. The clonotype was recovered from a man between 40 and 49 years old who had recovered from COVID-19. In DNA, the CDR3 is TGTGCCAGCAGTGCGCGTGGGACAGGGGACACCGGGGAGCTGTTTTTT. Residues: CASSARGTGDTGELFF.